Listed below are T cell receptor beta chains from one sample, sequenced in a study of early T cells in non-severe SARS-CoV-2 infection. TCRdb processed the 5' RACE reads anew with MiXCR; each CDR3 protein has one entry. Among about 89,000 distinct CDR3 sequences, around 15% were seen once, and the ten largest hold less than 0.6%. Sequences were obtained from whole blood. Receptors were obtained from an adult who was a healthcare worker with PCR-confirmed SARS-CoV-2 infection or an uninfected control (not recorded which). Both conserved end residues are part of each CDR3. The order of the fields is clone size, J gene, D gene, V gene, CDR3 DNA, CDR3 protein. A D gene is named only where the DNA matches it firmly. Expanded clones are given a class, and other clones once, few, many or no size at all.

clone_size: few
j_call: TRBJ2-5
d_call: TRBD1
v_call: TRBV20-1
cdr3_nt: TGCAGTGCTAGTGAACCGGGACAGGTAGTTTCCACGCAATTTGAGACCCAGTACTTC
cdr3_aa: CSASEPGQVVSTQFETQYF

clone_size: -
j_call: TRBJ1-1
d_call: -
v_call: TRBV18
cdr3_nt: TGTGCCAGCTCACCAAATACGGGTAACACTGAAGCTTTCTTT
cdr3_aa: CASSPNTGNTEAFF

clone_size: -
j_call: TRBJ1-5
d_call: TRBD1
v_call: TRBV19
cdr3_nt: TGTGCCAGTACCAGAGGACAGGCCAATCAGCCCCAGCATTTT
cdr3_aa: CASTRGQANQPQHF

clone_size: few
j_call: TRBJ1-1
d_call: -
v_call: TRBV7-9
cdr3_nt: TGTGCCAGCAGGTTACCTGGGGATCTCCTAGGGGGGAACACTGAAGCTTTCTTT
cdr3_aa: CASRLPGDLLGGNTEAFF

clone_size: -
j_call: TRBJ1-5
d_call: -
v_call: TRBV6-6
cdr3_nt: TGTGCCAGCAGTTACAGGAATCAGCCCCAGCATTTT
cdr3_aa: CASSYRNQPQHF

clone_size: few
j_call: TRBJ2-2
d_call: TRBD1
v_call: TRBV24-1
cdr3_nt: TGTGCCACCAGTGACCCGGGACAGGGGAACACCGGGGAGCTGTTTTTT
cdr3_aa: CATSDPGQGNTGELFF

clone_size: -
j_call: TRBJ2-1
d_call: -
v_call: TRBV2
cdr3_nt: TGTGCCAGCAGTGAAGCGCGGGGTAAAAATGAGCAGTTCTTC
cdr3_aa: CASSEARGKNEQFF

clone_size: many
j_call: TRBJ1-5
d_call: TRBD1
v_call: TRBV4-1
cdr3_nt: TGCGCCAGCAGCCAAGAAGACAGGGACTATCAGCCCCAGCATTTT
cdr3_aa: CASSQEDRDYQPQHF

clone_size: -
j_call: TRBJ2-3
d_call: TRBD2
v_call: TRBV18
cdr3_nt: TGTGCCAGCTCTCCTCCGGTAGGGGAGGGGACAGATACGCAGTATTTT
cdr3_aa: CASSPPVGEGTDTQYF

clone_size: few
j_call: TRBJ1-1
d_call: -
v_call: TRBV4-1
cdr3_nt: TGCGCCAGCAGCCATCCCTGGGGACTGGAAAGAGGTTTCTTT
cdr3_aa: CASSHPWGLERGFF

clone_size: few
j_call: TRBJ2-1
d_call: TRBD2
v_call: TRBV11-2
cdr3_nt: TGTGCCAGCAGCTTGACTAGCGGAATAAACAATGAGCAGTTCTTC
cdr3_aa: CASSLTSGINNEQFF

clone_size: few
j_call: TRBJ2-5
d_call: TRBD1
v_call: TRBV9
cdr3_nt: TGTGCCAGCAGCGCCGACAGGGGGTCAGAGACCCAGTACTTC
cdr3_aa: CASSADRGSETQYF

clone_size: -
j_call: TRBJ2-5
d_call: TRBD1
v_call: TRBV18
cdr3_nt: TGTGCCAGCTCACCGACGACAGGGGAGGAGACCCAGTACTTC
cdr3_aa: CASSPTTGEETQYF

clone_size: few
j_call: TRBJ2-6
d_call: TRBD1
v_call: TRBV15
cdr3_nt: TGTGCCACCAGGGGGGACAGGGTCAACTCTGGGGCCAACGTCCTGACTTTC
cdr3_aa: CATRGDRVNSGANVLTF

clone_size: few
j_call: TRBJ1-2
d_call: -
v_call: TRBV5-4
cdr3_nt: TGTGCCAGCAGCTCGCTTAGCTCCTCGCTCACCTTC
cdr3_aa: CASSSLSSSLTF

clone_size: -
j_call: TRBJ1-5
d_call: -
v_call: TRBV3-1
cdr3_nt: TGTGCCAGCAGCCAAGGGGGGGCGGCTCAGCCCCAGCATTTT
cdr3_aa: CASSQGGAAQPQHF

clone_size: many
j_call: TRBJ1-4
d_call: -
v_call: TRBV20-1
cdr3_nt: TGCAGTGCTAAGCTACAGGGATGGAGTGAAAAACTGTTTTTT
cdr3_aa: CSAKLQGWSEKLFF

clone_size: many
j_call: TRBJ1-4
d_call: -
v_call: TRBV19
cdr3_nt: TGTGCCAGTAGTATAGATCTCGGGCCTAATGAAAAACTGTTTTTT
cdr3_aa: CASSIDLGPNEKLFF

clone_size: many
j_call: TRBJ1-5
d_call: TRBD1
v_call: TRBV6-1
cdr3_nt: TGTGCCAGCATTCCCGGGACAGTTACTAATCAGCCCCAGCATTTT
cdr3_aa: CASIPGTVTNQPQHF

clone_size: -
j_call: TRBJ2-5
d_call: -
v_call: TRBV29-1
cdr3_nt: TGCAGCGTTGTACTTTATGAGACCCAGTACTTC
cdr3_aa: CSVVLYETQYF

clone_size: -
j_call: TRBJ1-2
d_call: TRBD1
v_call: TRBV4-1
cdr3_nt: TGCGCCAGCAGCCAACCTCTCAGGGGGCGTCACTATGGCTACACCTTC
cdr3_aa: CASSQPLRGRHYGYTF

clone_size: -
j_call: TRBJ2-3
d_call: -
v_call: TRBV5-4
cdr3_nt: TGTGCCAGCAGCTTGCCCGCAAGTCCGATGGAGACAGATACGCAGTATTTT
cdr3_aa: CASSLPASPMETDTQYF

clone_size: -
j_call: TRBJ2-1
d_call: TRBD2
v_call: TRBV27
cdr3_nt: TGTGCCAGCTCCCAGCGGGGGGAGTACAATGAGCAGTTCTTC
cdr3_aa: CASSQRGEYNEQFF

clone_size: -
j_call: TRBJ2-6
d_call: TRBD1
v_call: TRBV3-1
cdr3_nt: TGTGCCAGCACTTTACTCCGGGACAGGGGGGCTGGGGCCAACGTCCTGACTTTC
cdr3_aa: CASTLLRDRGAGANVLTF

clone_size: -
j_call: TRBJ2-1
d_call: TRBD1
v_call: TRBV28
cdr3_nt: TGTGCCAGCAGTCTGGACAGGGCGGAGCAGTTCTTC
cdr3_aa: CASSLDRAEQFF

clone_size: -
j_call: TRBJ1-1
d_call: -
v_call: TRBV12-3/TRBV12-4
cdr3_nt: TGTGCCAGCAGTTTAGGGGGCGAGGCTGAAGCTTTCTTT
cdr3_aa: CASSLGGEAEAFF

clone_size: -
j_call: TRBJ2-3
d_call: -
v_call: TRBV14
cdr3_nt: TGTGCCAGCAGCAGCCGACAGGGAGGGTGGACAGATACGCAGTATTTT
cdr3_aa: CASSSRQGGWTDTQYF

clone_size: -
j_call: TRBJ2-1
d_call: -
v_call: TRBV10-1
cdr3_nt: TGCGCCAGCAGTGAGTCGATTAGCCCAAGCTCCTACAATGAGCAGTTCTTC
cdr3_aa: CASSESISPSSYNEQFF

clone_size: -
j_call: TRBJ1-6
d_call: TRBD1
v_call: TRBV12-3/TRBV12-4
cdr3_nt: TGTGCCAGCAGGCAGGGACAGGGATCCTATAATTCACCCCTCCACTTT
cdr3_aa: CASRQGQGSYNSPLHF

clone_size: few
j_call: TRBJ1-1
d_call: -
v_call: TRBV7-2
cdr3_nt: TGTGTCAGCAGCTTGGTAGCGAACACTGAAGCTTTCTTT
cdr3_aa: CVSSLVANTEAFF

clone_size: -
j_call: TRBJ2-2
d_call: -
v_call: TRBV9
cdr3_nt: TGTGCCAGCAGCACCAGCAGGGTTCCCGGGGAGCTGTTTTTT
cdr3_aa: CASSTSRVPGELFF

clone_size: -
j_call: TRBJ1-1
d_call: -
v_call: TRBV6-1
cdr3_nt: TGTGCCAGCAGTCTAAAGATGAACACTGAAGCTTTCTTT
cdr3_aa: CASSLKMNTEAFF

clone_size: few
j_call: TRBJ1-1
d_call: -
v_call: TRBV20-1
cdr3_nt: TGCAGTGCTAGAGTAGGGGCCTCGAACACTGAAGCTTTCTTT
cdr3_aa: CSARVGASNTEAFF

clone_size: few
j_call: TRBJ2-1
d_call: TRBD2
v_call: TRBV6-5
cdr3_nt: TGTGCCAGCAGTGGACTACTAGCGGGGCAGACGGTTGAGCAGTTCTTC
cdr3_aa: CASSGLLAGQTVEQFF

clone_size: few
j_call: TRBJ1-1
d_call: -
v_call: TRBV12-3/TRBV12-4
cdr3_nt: TGTGCCAGCCAGTTTGAGGCGGACACTGAAGCTTTCTTT
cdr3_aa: CASQFEADTEAFF

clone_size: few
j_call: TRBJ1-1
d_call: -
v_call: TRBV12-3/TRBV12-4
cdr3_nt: TGTGCCAGCAGCGAATCAGGGTACACTGAAGCTTTCTTT
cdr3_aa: CASSESGYTEAFF

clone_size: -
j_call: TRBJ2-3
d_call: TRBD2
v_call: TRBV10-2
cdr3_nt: TGCGCCAGCTGCGGGACTAGCGGCACAGATACGCAGTATTTT
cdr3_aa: CASCGTSGTDTQYF

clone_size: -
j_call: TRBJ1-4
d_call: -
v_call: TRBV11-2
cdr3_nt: TGTGCCAGCAGCTTAGTTGGCAGGGGTGAGGCGGGGAAAAAACTGTTTTTT
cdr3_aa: CASSLVGRGEAGKKLFF

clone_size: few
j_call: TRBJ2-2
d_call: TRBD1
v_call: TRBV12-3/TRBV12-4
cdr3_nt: TGTGCCAGCAGTTTCCTGGGACAGGGGGGGAGCGGGGAGCTGTTTTTT
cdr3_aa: CASSFLGQGGSGELFF

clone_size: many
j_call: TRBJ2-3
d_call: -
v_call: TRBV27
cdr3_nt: TGTGCCAGCAGTTTATCGCCCGGACCGAAGATAGATACGCAGTATTTT
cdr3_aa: CASSLSPGPKIDTQYF

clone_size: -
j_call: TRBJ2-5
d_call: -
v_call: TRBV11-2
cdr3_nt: TGTGCCAGCAGCTTAGTAACTAACCAAGAGACCCAGTACTTC
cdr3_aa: CASSLVTNQETQYF

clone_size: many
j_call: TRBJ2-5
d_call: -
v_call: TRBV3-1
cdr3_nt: TGTGCCAGCAGCGCTAACGGGAACCAAGAGACCCAGTACTTC
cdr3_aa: CASSANGNQETQYF

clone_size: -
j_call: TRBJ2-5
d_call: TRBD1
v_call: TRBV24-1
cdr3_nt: TGTGCCACCAGTGATTACCCCGGGACAGGGAAGGAGACCCAGTACTTC
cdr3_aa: CATSDYPGTGKETQYF

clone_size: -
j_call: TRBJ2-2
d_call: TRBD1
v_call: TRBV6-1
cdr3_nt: TGTGCCAGCACCCTCCTTCGGGCAGGGGGCACCGGGGAGCTGTTTTTT
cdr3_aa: CASTLLRAGGTGELFF

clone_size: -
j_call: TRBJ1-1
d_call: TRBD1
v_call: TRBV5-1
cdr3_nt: TGCGCCAGCAGCTTGGACCAGGGGGACACTGAAGCTTTCTTT
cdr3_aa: CASSLDQGDTEAFF

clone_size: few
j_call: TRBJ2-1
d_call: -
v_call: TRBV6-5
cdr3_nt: TGTGCCAGCAGCCGTATTCGGGACTTCCCCCCCAATGAGCAGTTCTTC
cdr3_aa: CASSRIRDFPPNEQFF

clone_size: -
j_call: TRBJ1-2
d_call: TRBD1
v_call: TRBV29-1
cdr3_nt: TGCAGCGCCATCCACAGGGGCCGGGGGAGTTATGGCTACACCTTC
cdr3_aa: CSAIHRGRGSYGYTF

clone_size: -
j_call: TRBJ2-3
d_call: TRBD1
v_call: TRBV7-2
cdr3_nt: TGTGCCAGCAGCTTCAGGGGGCGGGGAGATACGCAGTATTTT
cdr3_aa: CASSFRGRGDTQYF

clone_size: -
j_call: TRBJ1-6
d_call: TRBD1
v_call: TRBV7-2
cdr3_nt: TGTGCCAGCAGCCGCCAGACAGGGCGGGATTCACCCCTCCACTTT
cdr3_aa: CASSRQTGRDSPLHF

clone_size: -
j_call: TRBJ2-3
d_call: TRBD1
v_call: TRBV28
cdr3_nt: TGTGCCAGCAGTGCTTATTTAGGACAGGGCGGAGATACGCAGTATTTT
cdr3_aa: CASSAYLGQGGDTQYF

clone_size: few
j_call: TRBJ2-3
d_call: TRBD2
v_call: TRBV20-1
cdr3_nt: TGCAGTGCTAGTTTCCGGGGGGGCCACACAGATACGCAGTATTTT
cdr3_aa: CSASFRGGHTDTQYF

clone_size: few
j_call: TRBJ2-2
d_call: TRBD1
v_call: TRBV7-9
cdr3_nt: TGTGCCAGCAGGCGAGACAGGGGGAATGCCGGGGAGCTGTTTTTT
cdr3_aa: CASRRDRGNAGELFF

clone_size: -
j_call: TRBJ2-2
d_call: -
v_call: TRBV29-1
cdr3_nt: TGCAGCGTCGAGGGGAACGGGAGGAACACCGGGGAGCTGTTTTTT
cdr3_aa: CSVEGNGRNTGELFF